A selection of T cell receptor beta chains follows, all from one sample in a study of cytomegalovirus exposure and HLA in healthy donors. The data were produced by immunoSEQ multiplex PCR, yet TCRdb's version contains in-frame clones alone and is incomplete. This table has 150,000 to 200,000 clones, 80% to 90% appearing once. What was sequenced was PBMCs. Every receptor here comes from a man aged 18 to 35 in good health and CMV-seropositive. Each CDR3 is given with its conserved first and last residue. A D gene is named only where the DNA matches it firmly. Size values are once, few and many counts, or a class for expanded clones, and some rows have none.

DNA,CDR3,size,D,J,V
TGCGCCAGCAGCTCGGACAGGTTGAACACTGAAGCTTTCTTT,CASSSDRLNTEAFF,-,TRBD1,TRBJ1-1,TRBV5-1
TGTGCCAGCAGCCCGACAGTAGTAGCCGAAAAACTGTTTTTT,CASSPTVVAEKLFF,-,-,TRBJ1-4,TRBV5-6
TGTGCCAGTAGTCTCCAGTTGAACACTGAAGCTTTCTTT,CASSLQLNTEAFF,-,-,TRBJ1-1,TRBV19
TGTGCCAGCCGGATGGAGGGGGACAGATCAGATACGCAGTATTTT,CASRMEGDRSDTQYF,-,-,TRBJ2-3,TRBV6-4
TGTGCCAGCAGTGAATCAGGGGCCCACACCGGGGAGCTGTTTTTT,CASSESGAHTGELFF,-,-,TRBJ2-2,TRBV6-4
TGCGCCAGCAGCTTACAGGGTGAGGTTGATAGACTGTTTTTT,CASSLQGEVDRLFF,-,-,TRBJ1-4,TRBV5-1
TGTGCCAGCAGTTACGAGCGACTCTCTGGGGCCAACGTCCTGACTTTC,CASSYERLSGANVLTF,once,-,TRBJ2-6,TRBV6-5
TGTGCCAGCAGCGTAGCTGGCTCGGGCTACGAGCAGTACTTC,CASSVAGSGYEQYF,-,-,TRBJ2-7,TRBV9
TGTGCCAGCAGTCCTACAGGGGGCTTCACTGAAGCTTTCTTT,CASSPTGGFTEAFF,-,TRBD1,TRBJ1-1,TRBV14
TGTGCCACCGAAGATAGGGCGGGCGGTTCACCCCTCCACTTT,CATEDRAGGSPLHF,-,-,TRBJ1-6,TRBV19
TGTGCCAGCAGCTTAGGGGGGACTAACTCTGGAAACACCATATATTTT,CASSLGGTNSGNTIYF,-,-,TRBJ1-3,TRBV7-8
TGTGCCAGCAGCCAAGAGGCGGCCCATCGGGGGTACTCCCTTGGGGCCAACGTCCTGACTTTC,CASSQEAAHRGYSLGANVLTF,-,-,TRBJ2-6,TRBV4-2
TGTGCCAGCAGCTTAGGACTCCGAAAAGAGACCCAGTACTTC,CASSLGLRKETQYF,-,-,TRBJ2-5,TRBV13
TGTGCCAGTAGTATCCTAGCGGGGACCGGGGAGCTGTTTTTT,CASSILAGTGELFF,once,TRBD2,TRBJ2-2,TRBV19
TGTGCCTGGATAGGACTAGCTCGCGAGCAGTACTTC,CAWIGLAREQYF,-,TRBD2,TRBJ2-7,TRBV30
TGTGCCAGCCGACGACAGGGGTACAATGAGCAGTTCTTC,CASRRQGYNEQFF,-,TRBD1,TRBJ2-1,TRBV19
TGTGCCAGCAGAGACGGGGAGTACAATCAGCCCCAGCATTTT,CASRDGEYNQPQHF,once,-,TRBJ1-5,TRBV2
TGTGCCACCAGCAGAGAGATCTCTGGGGCCAACGGCCTGACTTTC,CATSREISGANGLTF,-,-,TRBJ2-6,TRBV15
TGTGCCAGCAGCAAGACTAGCGGGGGGGTGGAGACCCAGTACTTC,CASSKTSGGVETQYF,-,TRBD2,TRBJ2-5,TRBV7-2
TGTGCCAGCACCGAGGGACAGGGAGGTTCACCCCTCCACTTT,CASTEGQGGSPLHF,-,TRBD1,TRBJ1-6,TRBV2
TGTGCCAGCAGCTTATATTTACTAGAAGAGACCCAGTACTTC,CASSLYLLEETQYF,-,-,TRBJ2-5,TRBV11-3
TGTGCCAGCAGTGCCGACCCATCCGGGATTGAGGGCTATGGCTACACCTTC,CASSADPSGIEGYGYTF,-,-,TRBJ1-2,TRBV6-4
TGTGCCAGCAGCCTGGGGACAGGGGGCAATCAGCCCCAGCATTTT,CASSLGTGGNQPQHF,-,TRBD1,TRBJ1-5,TRBV9
TGTGCCAGCAGCCCCGACACATACTACGAGCAGTACTTC,CASSPDTYYEQYF,-,-,TRBJ2-7,TRBV11-2
TGTGCCAGCAGCTTGGCGGGTTCGGACACTGAAGCTTTCTTT,CASSLAGSDTEAFF,-,-,TRBJ1-1,TRBV5-5
TGTGCCAGCAGCCCAGGACGGGGGGGCGAGAAGACCCAGTACTTC,CASSPGRGGEKTQYF,-,TRBD2,TRBJ2-5,TRBV5-5
TGTGCCAGCAGCTGGAGCACCGGGGAGCTGTTTTTT,CASSWSTGELFF,-,-,TRBJ2-2,TRBV5-6
TGTGCCAGCTCACTCTCACAGGGGGCGATGAACACTGAAGCTTTCTTT,CASSLSQGAMNTEAFF,-,TRBD1,TRBJ1-1,TRBV18
TGTGCCAGCAGCTTCGACGTCGACAGGGGGCCGGGTCAGCCCCAGCATTTT,CASSFDVDRGPGQPQHF,-,TRBD1,TRBJ1-5,TRBV7-8
TGTGCCAGCAATAGGGGGGGGGCTGTCACCTTC,CASNRGGAVTF,-,-,TRBJ1-2,TRBV6-6
TGTGCCAGCACCTGGGGGGGGCTAGCCGGGGAGCTGTTTTTT,CASTWGGLAGELFF,-,-,TRBJ2-2,TRBV6-5
TGTGCCATCAGGACAACAGGGGACTCTAATGAAAAACTGTTTTTT,CAIRTTGDSNEKLFF,-,TRBD1,TRBJ1-4,TRBV10-3
TGTGCCAGCTCACCGGGTGCGGTACAGGTAGAAAAACTGTTTTTT,CASSPGAVQVEKLFF,-,-,TRBJ1-4,TRBV18
TGTGCCAGCAGCCCAAACGGACAGTCGGGGCAGCCCCAGCATTTT,CASSPNGQSGQPQHF,-,-,TRBJ1-5,TRBV7-2
TGTGCCAGCAGTGCGGGACAGACGCTCGGTGGCTACACCTTC,CASSAGQTLGGYTF,few,TRBD1,TRBJ1-2,TRBV2
TGTGCCAGCTCACCCGGGACAGTTTCCTACGAGCAGTACTTC,CASSPGTVSYEQYF,-,TRBD1,TRBJ2-7,TRBV18
TGTGCCAGCAGTCCCGGGACTACCCCACAGGCCCAGTACTTC,CASSPGTTPQAQYF,-,TRBD2,TRBJ2-5,TRBV28
TGTGCCAGCAGTGAATACAAAAACTATGGCTACACCTTC,CASSEYKNYGYTF,-,-,TRBJ1-2,TRBV6-1
TGCGCCAGCAGCCAAGGGGCAGCGGGGGGGGTGGAGACCCAGTACTTC,CASSQGAAGGVETQYF,-,TRBD2,TRBJ2-5,TRBV4-3
TGTGCCAGCAGCCCTGGGGGGGCCCAAAACTATGGCTACACCTTC,CASSPGGAQNYGYTF,-,-,TRBJ1-2,TRBV14
TGTGCCAGCAGCTACCAGGGACAGGGTGACCGAGAGCAGTACTTC,CASSYQGQGDREQYF,once,TRBD1,TRBJ2-7,TRBV13
TGTGCCAGCTCAACCGTAGCGGGGGGGCCCACAGATACGCAGTATTTT,CASSTVAGGPTDTQYF,-,TRBD2,TRBJ2-3,TRBV18
TGTGCCAGCCTCGAATTAGAAGTAGGCAATCAGCCCCAGCATTTT,CASLELEVGNQPQHF,-,-,TRBJ1-5,TRBV11-3
TGCGCCAGCAGCTTGGTCTCTAGCGGGGGGACAAGCTCCTACGAGCAGTACTTC,CASSLVSSGGTSSYEQYF,-,TRBD2,TRBJ2-7,TRBV5-1
TGTGCCTCCCCCCTGGGCCCGAACGGGAATAATTCACCCCTCCACTTT,CASPLGPNGNNSPLHF,-,-,TRBJ1-6,TRBV30
TGTGCCAGCAGCCCGAGCTGGGAGACCCAGTACTTC,CASSPSWETQYF,-,-,TRBJ2-5,TRBV9
TGTGCCACCAGCAGAGGAGGACAGGCCAGCACAGATACGCAGTATTTT,CATSRGGQASTDTQYF,-,TRBD1,TRBJ2-3,TRBV15
TGTGCCAGCACCCTTTCAGGGGCGCCCTACGAGCAGTACTTC,CASTLSGAPYEQYF,-,-,TRBJ2-7,TRBV14
TGTGCCAGCAGCCCCCGGGACAGGCGGGACACTGAAGCTTTCTTT,CASSPRDRRDTEAFF,-,TRBD1,TRBJ1-1,TRBV11-3
TGTGCCAGCTGGGGGCGGACTGAAGCTTTCTTT,CASWGRTEAFF,-,-,TRBJ1-1,TRBV6-5
TGTGCCAGCAGCCCCTCGGAGGGACAGAATAATTCACCCCTCCACTTT,CASSPSEGQNNSPLHF,-,TRBD1,TRBJ1-6,TRBV7-9
TGTGCCAGCAGCCGACAGCGGGGGCCCTACAATGAGCAGTTCTTC,CASSRQRGPYNEQFF,-,TRBD2,TRBJ2-1,TRBV5-4
TGTGCCAGTAGTATTGGGACAGCCAACAATCAGCCCCAGCATTTT,CASSIGTANNQPQHF,-,TRBD1,TRBJ1-5,TRBV19
TGTGCCAGCAGCTTAGCGGCGGGGCCTAGCACAGATACGCAGTATTTT,CASSLAAGPSTDTQYF,-,-,TRBJ2-3,TRBV7-6
TGTGCCGGACAGGGATGGGGAACTGAAGCTTTCTTT,CAGQGWGTEAFF,-,TRBD1,TRBJ1-1,TRBV7-9
TGTGCCAGCAGCTTAGGCGGGGGGCCTCAAGAGACCCAGTACTTC,CASSLGGGPQETQYF,few,TRBD2,TRBJ2-5,TRBV7-2
TGTGCCAGCTCACCACCTCAACAGGGTGGTGAAAAACTGTTTTTT,CASSPPQQGGEKLFF,-,-,TRBJ1-4,TRBV18
TGTGCCATCAGGTCTGAGGAGGGCTATGGCTACACCTTC,CAIRSEEGYGYTF,-,-,TRBJ1-2,TRBV10-3
TGTGCCAGCAGCTTAGCGGGGGGGACAGAGACCCAGTACTTC,CASSLAGGTETQYF,-,TRBD2,TRBJ2-5,TRBV13
TGTGCCAGTAGTATAGGAGCGGGGGGAGTTAACGACAATGAGCAGTTCTTC,CASSIGAGGVNDNEQFF,-,TRBD2,TRBJ2-1,TRBV19